This TCR beta chain was obtained from a study of cytomegalovirus exposure and HLA in healthy donors. PCR employed 60 Vbeta and 13 Jbeta primers. TCRdb keeps only in-frame clones here, not all; method: immunoSEQ multiplex PCR. This repertoire shows under 150,000 clones, nearly 85% found once; its top ten account for more than 0.9%. The CDR3 has 15 amino acids. Germline CDR1 is MNHEY and CDR2 is SVGAGI. V dropped 2 bases and J dropped 0 bases, with 8 bases sitting between them. The chain uses TRBV6-5 and TRBJ1-3; no firm D call. Sequences were obtained from PBMCs. The sequence derives from a boy younger than 18 in good health and CMV-seronegative. CDR3 coding DNA: TGTGCCAGCAGTTACGAAGGGAGCTCTGGAAACACCATATATTTT. This gives the protein CASSYEGSSGNTIYF.